This T cell receptor (beta chain) was obtained from a study of cytomegalovirus exposure and HLA in healthy donors (dated by TCRdb to 2015 to 2018). With regard to the full study: According to an earlier analysis of a few hundred of the donors, about 179 million T cells yielded 90 million to 130 million unique TCR beta sequences and about 300 Gb of sequence data. High-throughput TCR immunosequencing, statistical association of individual TCRs with disease status, and machine learning were combined to predict cytomegalovirus infection status. Roughly five DR-DQ haplotypes were handled as single units for association and clustering, since linkage in the cohort was strong. The number of donors typed differed by locus, with about 629-640 for A, B, C, DRB1 and DQB1, more than 500 for DQA1, under 610 for DPA1, and some 450 for DPB1. Approximately 310 gigabases of sequencing data and some 85 million unique TCR sequences were included in an early release covering 500 to 750 HLA-typed donors. Using immunosequencing, the study profiled T cell repertoires from around 670 subjects and related those repertoires to cytomegalovirus serostatus. All discovery cohort repertoires had been generated on a single sequencing platform. In a later analysis, previously published TCR beta repertoires from hundreds of donors were re-analyzed and high-resolution HLA genotyping was added so that TCR occurrence patterns could be studied. A later genetic analysis took genome-wide SNP genotypes for about three fifths of the 666 donors and used that subset as a discovery cohort. Of the roughly 400 genotyped donors, 75% to 85% were placed in the genetic ancestry cluster associated with self-reported Caucasian donors. Donor age, sex, ethnicity and CMV serostatus were collected together with the repertoire data. The study aimed to test whether cataloging public T cell receptors could reveal signatures of past pathogen exposure. Among a few hundred genotyped donors of the cohort, an average of around 240,000 unique TCR beta nucleotide sequences were sequenced per donor, around a sixth of them non-productive. Rather than using new phenotypic data, the later analysis identified candidate immune exposures from TCR beta sequences and from how often those sequences occurred across donors. HLA typing covered class I and class II loci at four-digit resolution. An earlier analysis of about 620 of the donors applied high-throughput TCR beta sequencing to assess whether each TCR beta V gene segment acted as functional or pseudogenic. A separate validation cohort of 90 to 150 different subjects was used in addition to the roughly 670-subject first cohort. General study outcomes and caveats: Strong co-occurrence of HLA alleles, especially DR and DQ, made assigning TCR associations to individual alleles difficult. According to a later analysis, TCR association rates differed among HLA loci, with DRB1 alleles showing the most associated TCRs and HLA-C alleles showing the fewest. The presence/absence analyses assumed that sequencing depth was roughly uniform across donors, and that assumption may not be true. Correlated functional status among segregating V segments might be attributable to linkage disequilibrium, but an unknown experimental factor could not be ruled out. In a later analysis, some 17,000 TCR beta sequences were associated with specific HLA alleles at a false discovery rate of 0.05. A later genetic analysis reported fewer N-insertions in productive TCRs among donors in an Asian-associated ancestry cluster than the roughly 670-donor mean. In this cohort, only TCR beta chains were sequenced, and detectable features were limited by the absence of alpha or paired-chain data. In a later analysis, several top co-occurrence clusters were reported to appear linked to parvovirus B19, influenza, CMV and Epstein-Barr virus. In vitro tests confirmed that three of the cytomegalovirus-associated TCR beta chains recognize cytomegalovirus antigens. Immune exposure information for the cohort was limited to CMV serostatus. HLA typing was unavailable for some donors at each locus, so association tests used only the typed subset. The study listed 150 to 200 TCR beta chains as associated with cytomegalovirus. Most TCR sequences were observed very rarely across donors, whereas some public TCRs were present in many individuals. In a later genetic analysis, a missense DCLRE1C variant was associated with V-gene and J-gene trimming of TCR beta chains, and the association was replicated in an independent cohort. The sequencing pipeline was judged likely to have produced a cluster of highly shared sequence variants as a technical artifact. An earlier analysis of some 590 of the donors showed that most TCR beta V segments appeared in productive rearrangements either about 90% or about 30% of the time, which broadly matched IMGT annotations. Compared with equally common non-associated chains, HLA-associated TCR beta chains in a later analysis were more clonally expanded and had lower generation probabilities. Most CMV-associated TCR beta chains appeared to be HLA-restricted in a later analysis, and the HLA associations seemed to be driven largely by CMV exposure. A further reported finding was that TCR beta sequences accurately predicted the HLA-A and HLA-B alleles for most subjects in the first cohort. Some IMGT-functional V segments, including TRBV6-2 and TRBV6-3, could not be told apart with the 87-base-pair reads, so those segments were excluded. In both the original and validation cohorts, the classifier was reported to diagnose cytomegalovirus status with high specificity and sensitivity. The authors suggested that the approach could potentially be generalized to other disease states and immunological phenotypes. Because counts were too low, more than 15 rarely observed V segments, including chromosome 9 orphons, were left out of the earlier analysis of approximately 580 of the donors.

In total, 600 or so healthy bone marrow donors made up the cohort. At the time of sampling, every cohort member was nominally healthy, though immune exposures that went unrecorded were likely present. The donor tested CMV seropositive and was one of the 289 seropositive cohort members. A peripheral blood sample was collected from each donor, and TCR beta sequencing was performed on peripheral blood mononuclear cells. Genomic DNA extraction from the blood cell samples was performed with the Qiagen DNeasy Blood Extraction Kit. The CDR3 runs 13 residues from the cysteine to the phenylalanine. The read is trimmed to its CDR3 DNA, 39 bases read in frame from base 1. From V the trimming removes 10 bases and from J it removes 5 bases, while the gene matches leave 4 bases of the junction unaccounted for. Per the germline V gene (reference sequence), LNHDA is the CDR1 and SQIVND is the CDR2. The receptor library was made with the immunoSEQ multiplex PCR assay. For the multiplex PCR, a mixture combining 60 forward primers for TCR Vbeta segments and 13 reverse primers for TCR Jbeta segments was used. The CDR3 region of rearranged TCR beta genes was amplified from genomic DNA by a multiplex PCR assay. Amplified TCR beta libraries were sequenced as 87-base-pair reads on the Illumina HiSeq System. The paper's processing steps were these. Across the 670 or so repertoires, a later analysis counted 80 million or so unique TCR beta chains, 8.5 million to 12 million of which were shared by at least two donors. A nearest-neighbor algorithm error-corrected the raw reads and collapsed the reads into unique sequences, merging closely related sequences to remove PCR and sequencing errors. CDR3 sequences were aligned to IMGT reference sequences to assign V, D and J gene segments. Each retained sequence needed at least a six-nucleotide match to both a V gene segment and a J gene segment. Rearrangements were called productive when the CDR3 lacked stop codons and stayed in frame with V and J; all others were non-productive. Following IMGT convention, CDR3 was defined as the stretch from the second conserved V-encoded cysteine to the conserved J-encoded phenylalanine. The earlier analysis of roughly 590 of the donors excluded any sequence lacking an unambiguous match to a single V gene segment. In an earlier analysis of around 590 of the donors, a V segment was called functional when productive rearrangements were above 56.7%, and segregating when the standard deviation between donors exceeded 5%. A statistical classification framework was developed to diagnose cytomegalovirus status using the catalog of TCR beta chain sequences. V and J gene assignment, in a later analysis, came from comparing TCR nucleotide sequences with IMGT/GENE-DB human TR gene sequences. Using the TCRdist pipeline, a later analysis assigned CDR3 sequences along with most-parsimonious VDJ recombination scenarios. In a later analysis, each TCR beta chain was defined by its CDR3 amino acid sequence together with its V-gene family, and reads without a unique V-gene family were excluded. As a way to deal with suspected cross-contamination and a sequencing artifact, a later analysis dropped roughly 620 nucleotide sequences that were highly shared and had low generation probability. A later analysis calculated a clonal expansion index for each public chain from normalized within-repertoire ranks of inferred template counts. In a later analysis, generation probabilities were computed with a VDJ recombination model fitted to out-of-frame rearrangements, and the resulting probabilities were checked against IGoR. Hypergeometric tests were used in a later analysis to score TCR-TCR, TCR-HLA and TCR-CMV co-occurrence, with a repertoire-size bias correction applied to the TCR pairs. In a later analysis, false discovery rates were estimated by permuting HLA or CMV assignments 20 times. In a later analysis, co-occurring TCRs were grouped using DBSCAN, and TCRdist sequence similarity was added for clustering within HLA-allele-positive subsets. Repertoires with fewer than 30,000 or more than 120,000 public chains were left out of co-occurrence clustering, as were four to six repertoires with anomalous nucleotide sharing. Imported from immuneACCESS, the table was reduced by TCRdb to in-frame sequences with V and J called. These copies leave out some clones; in studies compared against another copy, an unresolved V gene accounts for under half, and the cause of the remainder is not known. That table gives V, J and clone size, and the DNA gave D and trimming. Recorded for this sample are under 300,000 clones; approximately 80% of them occurred a single time. Of the sample, around 8.3% is held by the ten largest clones.

A note on this clone: Its antigen is currently not known. There are no base qualities to consult, and no much larger clone falls within one base.

This receptor was taken from a woman aged 55-69 years in good health and CMV-seropositive. Sequences were obtained from PBMCs. This receptor chain uses TRBV19 and TRBJ2-1; TRBD2 aligns with 11 central bases. In nucleotides, the sequence is TGTGCCACTTGGGGACTAGCGGACAATGAGCAGTTCTTC. The encoded protein is CATWGLADNEQFF.